This TCR beta chain was recorded in a study of T cell responses to AZD1222 COVID-19 vaccine. Broader study findings: The CD4 TCRs associated with vaccination extended across spike and predominated at 160-218 and 743-854. Repertoires in all cases were sampled only once the peak T cell response had passed. Elevations in Spike-specific TCR breadth and depth followed administration of two AZD1222 doses. Clonal diversity was possibly underestimated; the donors were predominantly white British and more often female.

Concerning this clone: The antigen is unknown.

The ends were cut back, 0 bases at V and 4 bases at J, with 15 bases in the middle. The length of the CDR3 is 16 residues. CDR1 is SGHNT, CDR2 YYREEE, per germline (reference sequence). Generated by immunoSEQ multiplex PCR, the TCRdb table keeps only in-frame clones and is missing some. The sample lists some 120,000 clones, over 75% occurring once. The sample consisted of peripheral blood, taken on day 0 of AZD1222 vaccination. This clonotype originated in an adult in good health. The rearrangement joins TRBV5-4 to TRBJ2-3; D gene ambiguous. For the CDR3, the DNA is TGTGCCAGCAGCTTGGACCGCAGAGTTATAGCAGATACGCAGTATTTT. Translation: CASSLDRRVIADTQYF.